The T cell receptor beta chain described here comes from a study of molecular identifiers for immune sequencing clone quantification. Bulk TCR library preparation followed previously described methods with listed TCR primers. One entry per CDR3 protein, called by TCRdb with MiXCR from the PCR reads. Of some 97,000 distinct CDR3 sequences in the sample, roughly a quarter were seen once. Germline V gene lookup returns CDR1 SGHRS and CDR2 YFSETQ. Trimming took 3 bases from V and 0 from J, leaving 6 bases between them. This CDR3 contains 14 residues. The sequencing sample was made of naive CD8+ T cells from blood, with Jurkat cell RNA spiked in. Noted subset: FACS-sorted CD8+CD4-CCR7+CD45RA+ naive T cells. V usage is TRBV5-1 and J usage is TRBJ1-4; D is uncertain. This sequence was found in a human donor in good health. Some libraries in this study had Jurkat cell RNA spiked in. The CDR3 spells CASSWLSTNEKLFF. Here the CDR3 DNA reads TGCGCCAGCAGCTGGCTTTCAACTAATGAAAAACTGTTTTTT.